One sample yielded the 24 T cell receptor beta chains listed below, sequenced in a study of cytomegalovirus exposure and HLA in healthy donors. In the PCR, 60 Vbeta and 13 Jbeta primers were used. Assay used: immunoSEQ multiplex PCR; TCRdb lists only in-frame clones, some missing. The sample has 60,000 to 70,000 clones; approximately 60% are singletons. Sequenced material: PBMCs. Every receptor here comes from a woman in her forties or fifties in good health and CMV-seronegative.

This clone has just one count. V usage is TRBV7-8 and J usage is TRBJ2-7; D not certain. Germline assignment: CDR1 SGHVS and CDR2 FQNEAQ. V lost 3 bases to trimming and J lost 2 bases, with 11 bases between them. This CDR3 has 14 amino acids. The CDR3 reads CASSFRDTTYEQYF. The CDR3 coding sequence is TGTGCCAGCAGCTTCAGAGACACGACCTACGAGCAGTACTTC. Full variable domain (remainder filled in from reference TRBV7-8 and TRBJ2-7): GAGVSQSPRYKVAKRGQDVALRCDPISGHVSLFWYQQALGQGPEFLTYFQNEAQLDKSGLPSDRFFAERPEGSVSTLKIQRTQQEDSAVYLCASSFRDTTYEQYFGPGTRLTVT.

The V gene is TRBV4-2, the J gene TRBJ2-2; 15 nucleotides agree with TRBD2. CDR1 is LGHNA and CDR2 is YNFKEQ in the germline V gene. The CDR3 runs 18 residues. V dropped 3 bases and J dropped 7; count of bases not matched to a gene: 9. The chain's CDR3 is CASSHGGLAGGVIGELFF. The DNA for the CDR3 is TGTGCCAGCAGCCATGGGGGACTAGCGGGAGGTGTAATCGGGGAGCTGTTTTTT.

The chain carries TRBV6-5 and TRBJ1-2, with D possibly TRBD1 on 6 matching bases. This CDR3 is built from 12 residues. Germline lookup yields CDR1 MNHEY and CDR2 SVGAGI. Trimming shortened V by 4 bases and J by 7 bases, and 10 bases separated the two germline ends. The CDR3 nucleotides read TGTGCCAGCAGTTCACAGGGTTTTGGCTACACCTTC. As protein: CASSSQGFGYTF.

The rearrangement uses TRBV2 and TRBJ2-1, with 14 bases matching TRBD2. The germline V gene encodes CDR1 SNHLY and CDR2 FYNNEI. The trim removed 11 bases at V and 7 bases at J, leaving 7 bases unmatched. The CDR3 has 14 residues. CDR3 sequence (DNA): TGTGCCGGACAGACTAGCGGGAGGGTAAATGAGCAGTTCTTC. Amino acids: CAGQTSGRVNEQFF.

This clone is a singleton in its sample. The chain recombines TRBV28 with TRBJ1-2; 7 nucleotides agree with TRBD1. The CDR3 consists of 15 residues. V gave up 6 bases and J gave up 5 bases; unmatched junction bases: 12. Germline CDR1 reads MDHEN; CDR2 reads SYDVKM. The CDR3 nucleotides are TGTGCCAGCAGGGCGGCAATACAGGGGATGTATGGCTACACCTTC. Its protein product is CASRAAIQGMYGYTF.

The chain joins TRBV6-5 to TRBJ2-3; 10 bases agree with TRBD2. Per germline, CDR1 MNHEY and CDR2 SVGAGI. The length of the CDR3 is 14 residues. V was pared by 6 bases and J by 6 bases, with 6 bases of the junction left unmatched. In DNA form, the CDR3 reads TGTGCCAGCAGCCGGACTAGCGGAATCGATACGCAGTATTTT. Translating gives CASSRTSGIDTQYF.

The genes are TRBV5-1 and TRBJ2-1; the match to TRBD2 covers 7 bases. The J segment lost 2 bases and the V segment lost 4 bases, leaving 3 bases of the junction unmatched. CDR3 size: 14 residues. The germline CDR1 and CDR2 sequences are SGHRS and YFSETQ. CDR3 protein: CASSGLVPYNEQFF. CDR3 DNA sequence: TGCGCCAGCAGCGGACTAGTGCCCTACAATGAGCAGTTCTTC.

This clone has only a few counts. The chain couples TRBV5-4 to TRBJ1-4, with no clear D. Near its end, the DNA agrees better with TRBJ2-2, so the J call may be wrong. Germline lookup yields CDR1 SGHNT and CDR2 YYREEE (reference sequence). CDR3 size: 13 residues. CDR3 loop: CASSSTQGRELFF. The CDR3 DNA reads as TGTGCCAGCAGCTCCACCCAAGGGCGGGAGCTGTTTTTT.

This clone appeared a few times. The rearrangement joins TRBV5-1 to TRBJ2-1; 7 bases are a match to TRBD2. Per the germline V gene, CDR1 is SGHRS and CDR2 is YFSETQ. Trimming at V came to 0 bases and at J to 2 bases, leaving 2 bases not matched to a gene. The CDR3 consists of 15 residues. DNA of the CDR3: TGCGCCAGCAGCTTGGTCCTAGCGGCCTACAATGAGCAGTTCTTC. As protein: CASSLVLAAYNEQFF.

The chain employs TRBV7-8 and TRBJ2-1; the match to TRBD2 covers 9 bases. Germline V gene data show CDR1 as SGHVS and CDR2 as FQNEAQ. The CDR3 runs to 18 residues. The J segment lost 2 bases and the V segment lost 4 bases, leaving 12 bases of the junction unmatched. CDR3 nucleotides: TGTGCCAGCAGCTACGCCATCTGGAGCGGGAGGCCCTACAATGAGCAGTTCTTC. Its translation: CASSYAIWSGRPYNEQFF.

In DNA, the CDR3 is TGTGCCAGCAGTTCAGACAGGGGGGTCAATCAGCCCCAGCATTTT. Its translation is CASSSDRGVNQPQHF. V and J are TRBV28 and TRBJ1-5; 9 bases map to TRBD1. Germline CDR1 MDHEN, CDR2 SYDVKM. The V gene end was trimmed by 4 bases and the J gene end by 3 bases; junction bases not matched to a gene: 4. The CDR3 has 15 amino acids.

The V gene is TRBV30, the J gene TRBJ2-5; no clear D gene. The length of the CDR3 is 12 residues. V was cut by 8 bases and J by 4 bases, with 14 bases left in between. Germline V gene lookup returns CDR1 GTSNPN and CDR2 SVGIG (reference sequence). The CDR3 reads CAQRFQAETQYF. DNA of the CDR3: TGTGCCCAACGTTTCCAGGCAGAGACCCAGTACTTC.

V and J are TRBV7-9 and TRBJ1-1, with 7 bases that match TRBD1. With V trimmed by 1 base and J by 3 bases, 2 bases remained unmatched. The CDR3 is made up of 14 amino acids. Germline CDR1 reads SEHNR; CDR2 reads FQNEAQ (reference sequence). The CDR3 nucleotides read TGTGCCAGCAGCTTAGGGCAGGGGGACACTGAAGCTTTCTTT. It encodes CASSLGQGDTEAFF.

The J gene is TRBJ2-5, the V gene TRBV28; 8 positions agree with TRBD1. The CDR3 covers 16 residues. The germline gives CDR1 MDHEN, CDR2 SYDVKM. With 6 bases clipped from V and 2 bases from J, the junction kept 11 bases outside the gene matches. CDR3 bases: TGTGCCAGCAGCCCAGTGAGGGGGACAGGACAAGAGACCCAGTACTTC. Encoded protein: CASSPVRGTGQETQYF.

The genes are TRBV7-9 and TRBJ1-2; 10 nucleotides align to TRBD1. CDR1 is SEHNR and CDR2 is FQNEAQ in the germline V gene (reference sequence). With V trimmed by 5 bases and J by 3 bases, 6 bases remained unmatched. CDR3 length: 15 residues. The CDR3 nucleotides read TGTGCCAGCAGCCCCGCCGGGACAGGGGACTATGGCTACACCTTC. It specifies CASSPAGTGDYGYTF.

This rearrangement joins TRBV30 to TRBJ1-6; 8 nucleotides line up with TRBD1. The V and J ends lost 2 bases and 10 bases, in that order; junction bases with no gene match: 10. Germline V gene data show CDR1 as GTSNPN and CDR2 as SVGIG (reference sequence). This CDR3 has 15 residues. This CDR3 reads CAWSSLDRENSPLHF. The CDR3 DNA follows: TGTGCCTGGAGTAGTCTGGACAGGGAGAACTCACCCCTCCACTTT.

This clone has only a few counts. The chain carries TRBV5-1 and TRBJ2-2, with D maybe TRBD1 (7 bases). V lost 3 bases, J lost 4 bases, and 10 bases lay in between. The CDR3 runs 14 residues. Germline V gene sequence: CDR1 SGHRS, CDR2 YFSETQ. The CDR3 loop is CASSSQGGTGELFF. DNA of the CDR3: TGCGCCAGCAGCTCCCAGGGGGGCACCGGGGAGCTGTTTTTT.

This clone was seen a few times. The rearrangement joins TRBV30 to TRBJ1-1, with 8 bases matching TRBD1. Germline V gene data show CDR1 as GTSNPN and CDR2 as SVGIG (reference sequence). This CDR3 region has 12 residues. V shed 5 bases, J shed 6 bases, and the junction held 5 bases outside the gene matches. For the CDR3, the DNA is TGTGCCTGGGACAGGGGAAAAGCTGAAGCTTTCTTT. This codes for CAWDRGKAEAFF. Based on the CDR3 plus reference TRBV30 and TRBJ1-1, the full variable domain is SQTIHQWPATLVQPVGSPLSLECTVEGTSNPNLYWYRQAAGRGLQLLFYSVGIGQISSEVPQNLSASRPQDRQFILSSKKLLLSDSGFYLCAWDRGKAEAFFGQGTRLTVV.

This chain links TRBV7-2 with TRBJ2-7; TRBD2 matches 9 bases. V gave up 0 bases and J gave up 2 bases; unmatched junction bases: 5. The CDR3 sequence is 16 residues long. The V gene's germline CDR1 is SGHTA and CDR2 FQGNSA. The DNA of the CDR3 is TGTGCCAGCAGCTTAGCTCCGGGACTAGCCGCCTACGAGCAGTACTTC. Encoded protein: CASSLAPGLAAYEQYF. Based on the CDR3 plus reference TRBV7-2 and TRBJ2-7, the full variable domain is GAGVSQSPSNKVTEKGKDVELRCDPISGHTALYWYRQSLGQGLEFLIYFQGNSAPDKSGLPSDRFSAERTGGSVSTLTIQRTQQEDSAVYLCASSLAPGLAAYEQYFGPGTRLTVT.

The V call is TRBV29-1, the J call TRBJ1-2; 7 bases agree with TRBD1. The CDR3 contains 12 residues. J was trimmed by 7 bases and V by 6 bases; bases with no gene match: 8. CDR1 and CDR2 (germline): SQVTM, ANQGSEA. The DNA for the CDR3 is TGCAGCGTGAGGCGAGGGACAGCTGGCTACACCTTC. Translation gives CSVRRGTAGYTF.

In this sample, this clone turned up once. The J gene is TRBJ1-2, the V gene TRBV6-1; 10 bases agree with TRBD1. CDR1 is MNHNS and CDR2 is SASEGT in the germline V gene. This CDR3 has 16 amino acids. The V segment lost 2 bases and the J segment 6 bases; nucleotides outside the gene matches: 9. CDR3 bases: TGTGCCAGCAGTGAACACCCGGACAGGGGGGTGGATGGCTACACCTTC. Translated: CASSEHPDRGVDGYTF.

This clone occurred a few times. This rearrangement joins TRBV9 to TRBJ2-7; 7 bases map to TRBD1. There are 15 residues in the CDR3. V lost 0 bases to trimming and J lost 1 base; unmatched junction nucleotides: 4. The germline V gene has CDR1 SGDLS and CDR2 YYNGEE. DNA of the CDR3: TGTGCCAGCAGCGTAGGGGGGACAGTTTCCTACGAGCAGTACTTC. Translating gives CASSVGGTVSYEQYF.

In this sample, this clone turned up once. The gene calls are TRBV5-1 and TRBJ1-2; weak D call: TRBD1 (5 bases). V was clipped by 0 bases and J by 8 bases, with 11 bases between them. This CDR3 has 13 residues. Germline V CDR1 and CDR2: SGHRS, YFSETQ. DNA of the CDR3: TGCGCCAGCAGCTTGGAGCCAGGGCGCGGCTACACCTTC. Encoded protein: CASSLEPGRGYTF.

This clone occurred a few times. The chain employs TRBV4-3 and TRBJ1-1; 9 nucleotides align to TRBD1. J gave up 12 bases and V 0 bases, and 14 bases lay outside the gene matches. This CDR3 is 16 amino acids long. CDR1 is LGHNA and CDR2 is YSLEER in the germline V gene. The CDR3: CASSQEETGGDQKSFF. The CDR3 nucleotides read TGCGCCAGCAGCCAAGAGGAGACAGGGGGAGACCAGAAGTCTTTCTTT.